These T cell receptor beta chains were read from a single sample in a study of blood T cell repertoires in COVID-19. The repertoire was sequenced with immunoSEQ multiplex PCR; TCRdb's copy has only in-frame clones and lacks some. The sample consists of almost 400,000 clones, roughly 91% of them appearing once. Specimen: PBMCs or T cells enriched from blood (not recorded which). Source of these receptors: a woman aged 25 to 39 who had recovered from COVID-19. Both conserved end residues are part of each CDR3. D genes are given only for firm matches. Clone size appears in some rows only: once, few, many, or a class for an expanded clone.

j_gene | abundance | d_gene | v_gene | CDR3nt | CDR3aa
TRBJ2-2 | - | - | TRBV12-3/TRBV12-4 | TGTGCCAGCAGTTCAGGGGCCGGGGAGCTGTTTTTT | CASSSGAGELFF
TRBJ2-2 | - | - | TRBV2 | TGTGCCAGAGGGGGGACAGTCAACACCGGGGAGCTGTTTTTT | CARGGTVNTGELFF
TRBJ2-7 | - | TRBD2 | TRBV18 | TGTGCCAGCTCAGCGGGAGGGCCTTTTCGTGAGCAGTACTTC | CASSAGGPFREQYF
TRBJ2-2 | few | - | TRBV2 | TGTGCCAGCAGTGAAACAGGGCACACCGGGGAGCTGTTTTTT | CASSETGHTGELFF
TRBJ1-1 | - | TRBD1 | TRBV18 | TGTGCCAGCTCACCGAGGGGGCTCAACACTGAAGCTTTCTTT | CASSPRGLNTEAFF
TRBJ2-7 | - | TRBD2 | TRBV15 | TGTGCCACCAGCAGAGATTCCGGGGGGATTGTTGATTACGAGCAGTACTTC | CATSRDSGGIVDYEQYF
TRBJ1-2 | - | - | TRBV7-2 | TGTGCCAGCAGCTCCCCTAGTGGCTATGGCTACACCTTC | CASSSPSGYGYTF
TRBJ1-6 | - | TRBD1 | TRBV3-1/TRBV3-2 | TGTGCCAGCAGCTTGACAGGGGTATTGTATTCACCCCTCCACTTT | CASSLTGVLYSPLHF
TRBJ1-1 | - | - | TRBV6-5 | TGTGCCAGCAGGCCTTTACTACTCGTCGAAGCTTTCTTT | CASRPLLLVEAFF
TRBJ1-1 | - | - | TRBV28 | TGTGCCATCGCCAAGGGAGGGACTGAAGCTTTCTTT | CAIAKGGTEAFF
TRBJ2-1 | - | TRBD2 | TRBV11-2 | TGTGCCAGCAGCTCCATAAATCTAGCGGGAGTCTGGGAGCAGTTCTTC | CASSSINLAGVWEQFF
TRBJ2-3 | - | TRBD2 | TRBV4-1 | TGCGCCAGCAGCCAATTAGCGGGAGTAGGGGGGATTAGCACAGATACGCAGTATTTT | CASSQLAGVGGISTDTQYF
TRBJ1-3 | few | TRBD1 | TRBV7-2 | TGTGCCAGCAGAAGGACAGGGGAGGGTGGAAACACCATATATTTT | CASRRTGEGGNTIYF
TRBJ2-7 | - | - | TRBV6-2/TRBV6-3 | TGTGCCAGCAGTTCAGGTACTTTGTTCCGGGAGCAGTACTTC | CASSSGTLFREQYF